This T cell receptor beta chain emerged from a study of OX40 agonist ivuxolimab in advanced cancers. Looking at the study overall: In this trial design, patients received ivuxolimab intravenously at 0.01 to 10 mg/kg every 2 weeks.

General study findings and limits: Fewer expanded clones were found on average in CD4+ than in CD8+ T cells. Low normalized T-cell clonal expansion was additionally recorded for some nonresponders.

The assay was immunoSEQ multiplex PCR, and TCRdb's table has in-frame clones only and misses some. The table has tens of thousands of clones, about 89% seen once. Germline V gene sequence: CDR1 LNHDA, CDR2 SQIVND (reference sequence). The V end lost 5 bases, the J end lost 5 bases, and 18 bases lay between the germline ends. CDR3 length: 15 residues. This clone was detected only a few times. Its antigen is still unknown. Sequences were derived from CD4+ or CD8+ T cells sorted from blood, sampled in a trial of the OX40 agonist ivuxolimab. The clonotype comes from an adult with an advanced solid tumor such as melanoma, head and neck, liver or kidney cancer. This rearrangement joins TRBV19 to TRBJ1-1, with a tentative D call TRBD1 (5 bases). The CDR3 DNA follows: TGTGCCAGTAGTCTCGGGAGCGGGGGTGGGACTGAAGCTTTCTTT. It specifies CASSLGSGGGTEAFF.